The 4 T cell receptor beta chains presented below share a single source sample, sequenced in a study of technical replicates of blood from a handful of donors. Clones were sequenced by immunoSEQ multiplex PCR, and TCRdb holds only the in-frame ones, with some missing. The sample has around 57,000 clones; 97% are singletons. Specimen: T cells isolated from PBMCs. The source is a human donor in good health.

The V and J genes are TRBV7-9 and TRBJ1-2, with 10 bases aligning to TRBD1. The CDR3 has 14 amino acids. The germline V gene has CDR1 SEHNR and CDR2 FQNEAQ (reference sequence). The trim removed 3 bases at V and 6 bases at J, leaving 4 bases unmatched. The CDR3: CASSLLGTGDGYTF. The CDR3 nucleotides read TGTGCCAGCAGCTTGCTGGGGACAGGGGATGGCTACACCTTC. The variable domain in full, completed from reference TRBV7-9 and TRBJ1-2, reads DTGVSQNPRHKITKRGQNVTFRCDPISEHNRLYWYRQTLGQGPEFLTYFQNEAQLEKSRLLSDRFSAERPKGSFSTLEIQRTEQGDSAMYLCASSLLGTGDGYTFGSGTRLTVV.

This chain links TRBV7-3 with TRBJ1-2, with D possibly being TRBD1 (5 bases). V gave up 6 bases and J gave up 0 bases, with 14 bases separating them. The CDR3 is made up of 15 amino acids. The V gene's germline CDR1 is SGHTA and CDR2 FQGTGA. The CDR3 sequence: CASRQDSTPNYGYTF. Written as DNA, the CDR3 is TGTGCCAGCAGGCAAGACAGTACCCCTAACTATGGCTACACCTTC.

This clone was seen only a few times. The chain is built from TRBV7-2 and TRBJ2-7, with a weak D call TRBD2 (6 bases). CDR1 SGHTA and CDR2 FQGNSA come from the germline V gene. The CDR3 consists of 14 residues. Between the trimmed V and J ends, which lost 4 bases and 4 bases, there was a span of 14 bases. CDR3 in amino acids: CASSSREMSYEQYF. Here the CDR3 DNA reads TGTGCCAGCAGCTCCCGGGAGATGAGTTACGAGCAGTACTTC.

The V call is TRBV6-5, the J call TRBJ2-2; 10 bases match TRBD2. J gave up 1 base and V 11 bases, and 1 base lay outside the gene matches. The CDR3 contains 13 residues. Germline loops: CDR1 MNHEY, CDR2 SVGAGI. The CDR3 DNA is TGTGCCGCTAGCGGGGGGAACACCGGGGAGCTGTTTTTT. As protein: CAASGGNTGELFF.